Listed below are T cell receptor beta chains from one sample, sequenced in a study of T cell repertoires in cytomegalovirus infection. No cognate antigen is known for these TCRs. TCRdb re-called the reads with MiXCR, one entry per CDR3 protein. The sample holds a few hundred thousand distinct CDR3 sequences, 40% to 50% seen once. The sample in question was cultured PBMCs, obtained from culture after CMV antigen stimulation. The origin of the receptors is a human donor in good health (CMV status not recorded). Some clones in this sample may be carry-over from other donors' samples. CDR3s include the opening cysteine and the closing phenylalanine or tryptophan. A D gene is named only where the DNA matches it firmly. Only some rows state a clone size, as once, few, many or a class for expanded clones.

d_call	v_call	clone_size	j_call	cdr3_aa	cdr3_nt
TRBD2	TRBV6-5	NA	TRBJ2-7	CARKLRGGRLYEQYF	TGTGCCAGAAAGCTTCGAGGCGGGAGGTTATACGAGCAGTACTTC
NA	TRBV7-2	many	TRBJ2-1	CASSLGWDNEQFF	TGTGCCAGCAGCTTAGGTTGGGACAATGAGCAGTTCTTC
NA	TRBV4-2	NA	TRBJ2-2	CASSQVSGRELFF	TGTGCCAGCAGCCAAGTATCGGGAAGGGAGCTGTTTTTT
NA	TRBV20-1	NA	TRBJ2-7	CSARDGGRNYEQYF	TGCAGTGCTAGAGATGGAGGACGGAACTACGAGCAGTACTTC
NA	TRBV12-3/TRBV12-4	few	TRBJ2-1	CASSSPTGPLYYNEQFF	TGTGCCAGCAGCTCACCGACAGGACCCCTCTACTACAATGAGCAGTTCTTC
NA	TRBV6-1	NA	TRBJ1-6	CASTPDGRGSGSPLHF	TGTGCCAGCACCCCAGACGGAAGGGGGAGCGGTTCACCCCTCCACTTT
NA	TRBV29-1	many	TRBJ2-7	CSVGNSQGSEQYF	TGCAGCGTTGGGAACAGTCAGGGGTCCGAGCAGTACTTC
NA	TRBV7-2	few	TRBJ2-1	CASSLGGLDEQFF	TGTGCCAGCAGCTTAGGGGGGTTAGATGAGCAGTTCTTC
NA	TRBV7-2	NA	TRBJ2-1	CASSFVGGSEQFF	TGTGCCAGCAGCTTCGTGGGGGGTAGTGAGCAGTTCTTC
NA	TRBV10-3	NA	TRBJ1-1	CATEGDTEAFF	TGTGCCACGGAGGGGGACACTGAAGCTTTCTTT
TRBD1	TRBV20-1	NA	TRBJ1-6	CSASGTDGSYNSPLHF	TGCAGTGCTAGCGGGACAGATGGTTCCTATAATTCACCCCTCCACTTT
NA	TRBV7-8	few	TRBJ2-7	CASSERREIHEQYF	TGTGCCAGCAGCGAAAGGCGGGAAATCCACGAGCAGTACTTC
NA	TRBV10-3	NA	TRBJ1-1	CASQGNGGNTEAFF	TGTGCCAGCCAAGGGAATGGGGGGAACACTGAAGCTTTCTTT
NA	TRBV7-9	NA	TRBJ1-1	CASRSSTEAFF	TGTGCCAGCAGATCCTCCACTGAAGCTTTCTTT
TRBD2	TRBV6-2/TRBV6-3	NA	TRBJ2-1	CASTNGLAASYNEQFF	TGTGCCAGCACCAACGGACTAGCGGCCTCCTACAATGAGCAGTTCTTC
NA	TRBV12-3/TRBV12-4	NA	TRBJ1-5	CASSLGWQEDQPQHF	TGTGCCAGCAGTTTGGGTTGGCAGGAAGATCAGCCCCAGCATTTT
NA	TRBV7-2	many	TRBJ2-7	CASSYGHGNYEQYF	TGTGCCAGCAGCTACGGACACGGGAACTACGAGCAGTACTTC
NA	TRBV19	NA	TRBJ1-5	CASSIGVGRTGNQPQHF	TGTGCCAGTAGTATAGGTGTTGGGCGTACGGGCAATCAGCCCCAGCATTTT
NA	TRBV7-2	few	TRBJ2-3	CASGLPLTASLYTDTQYF	TGTGCCAGCGGGCTTCCTTTGACAGCTTCTCTTTACACAGATACGCAGTATTTT
NA	TRBV19	few	TRBJ2-3	CASSETGLDTQYF	TGTGCCAGTAGTGAAACGGGATTAGATACGCAGTATTTT
TRBD2	TRBV4-1	NA	TRBJ2-3	CASSQVVRGGTTDTQYF	TGCGCCAGCAGCCAAGTCGTTCGGGGGGGGACCACAGATACGCAGTATTTT